This T cell receptor (beta chain) was found in a study of cytomegalovirus exposure and HLA in healthy donors. Overall study: Earlier, approximately 110 million unique TCR beta sequences were recovered from about 200 million T cells by an analysis. The study's findings and limits: Earlier analysis looked at TCR beta V segments, and most were productive about 90% or about 30% of the time. Most subjects had HLA-A and HLA-B alleles reportedly predicted accurately by TCR beta sequences.

In the PCR, 60 Vbeta and 13 Jbeta primers were used. Clones were read by immunoSEQ multiplex PCR, and TCRdb kept only the in-frame ones, dropping some. The table includes some 150,000 clones, 65% to 80% detected once. Donors counted as nominally healthy when sampled, yet unrecorded immune exposures were likely. This CDR3 is 17 amino acids long. Looked up from germline, CDR1 is LNHDA and CDR2 is SQIVND (reference sequence). V was clipped by 8 bases and J by 6 bases, with 29 bases between them. This clone was detected once. Its antigen is as yet unknown. The sample was PBMCs. This receptor was identified in a man in his forties or fifties in good health and CMV-seronegative. V usage is TRBV19 and J usage is TRBJ2-7, with D perhaps matching TRBD1 (5 bases). The CDR3 here is CASAPRHWGDISTEQYF. As DNA, the CDR3 is TGTGCCAGTGCTCCCCGTCATTGGGGCGATATCAGCACCGAGCAGTACTTC.